Following are 30 T cell receptor beta chains from one sample sequenced in a study of T-cell reconstitution after alpha-beta-depleted transplantation in children. Preparation of the TCRbeta library was carried out with unique molecular identifiers. TCRdb used MiXCR to reprocess the PCR reads, holding one entry per CDR3 protein. The sample has about a million distinct CDR3 sequences, 25% to 30% seen once. This specimen consisted of PBMCs, mostly from graft donor cells, obtained 360 days after TCRalphabeta/CD19-depleted stem cell transplant. The receptor source for this set is a boy younger than two who had a stem cell transplant for SCID, so the T cells may come from the graft donor.

The chain recombines TRBV2 with TRBJ2-5, with a possible D match to TRBD1 (6 bases). Germline CDR1 is SNHLY and CDR2 is FYNNEI. V was shortened by 5 bases and J by 1 base, with 14 bases between the two germline ends. The length of the CDR3 is 15 residues. The CDR3, as DNA: TGTGCCAGCAGTCCTTGGGGCAGGGGCCAAGAGACCCAGTACTTC. Encoded protein: CASSPWGRGQETQYF.

The chain has TRBV19 and TRBJ1-2, with D perhaps matching TRBD1 (6 bases). Trimming cost V 1 base and J 5 bases, with 8 bases left between them. Per the germline V gene, CDR1 is LNHDA and CDR2 is SQIVND (reference sequence). The CDR3 runs to 13 residues. The CDR3 region is CASSIGQGYGYTF. In DNA, the CDR3 is TGTGCCAGTAGTATAGGCCAGGGGTATGGCTACACCTTC.

The gene calls are TRBV20-1 and TRBJ2-3; 9 bases match TRBD2. This CDR3 comprises 16 residues. CDR1 is DFQATT, CDR2 SNEGSKA, per germline (reference sequence). Trimming took 1 base from V and 6 from J; bases not matched to a gene: 11. As DNA, the CDR3 is TGCAGTGCTAGAGCTCAGCGGGGGGCGGCGACGGATACGCAGTATTTT. Its protein is CSARAQRGAATDTQYF.

This clonotype was observed a handful of times. This chain's CDR3 is CASSLSGPQHF. As DNA, the CDR3 is TGTGCCAGCAGCCTATCAGGGCCCCAGCATTTT. The V gene is TRBV28, the J gene TRBJ1-5; no firm D call. V shed 6 bases and J shed 9 bases, with 9 bases lying between them. This CDR3 has 11 amino acids. Looked up from germline, CDR1 is MDHEN and CDR2 is SYDVKM.

The chain employs TRBV15 and TRBJ2-7; D is unclear. V was trimmed by 1 base and J by 4 bases, leaving 14 bases between them. Germline V gene data show CDR1 as LNHNV and CDR2 as YYDKDF (reference sequence). The length of the CDR3 is 15 residues. CDR3 loop: CATSRVFRNDYEQYF. DNA of the CDR3: TGTGCCACCAGCAGAGTATTCCGCAATGATTACGAGCAGTACTTC.

This clonotype came up a few times. The V and J genes are TRBV5-1 and TRBJ2-7; 8 nucleotides agree with TRBD2. The CDR3 sequence is 16 residues long. V shed 0 bases and J 2 bases; nucleotides not matched to a gene: 7. From germline, CDR1 is SGHRS and CDR2 YFSETQ. The CDR3 nucleotides read TGCGCCAGCAGCTTGGACGGTAGCGGGATCCCCTACGAGCAGTACTTC. Encoded protein: CASSLDGSGIPYEQYF.

The rearrangement links TRBV5-1 to TRBJ2-7; the D gene is possibly TRBD1 (6 bases). Germline loops: CDR1 SGHRS, CDR2 YFSETQ. V was pared by 4 bases and J by 0 bases, with 11 bases between. The CDR3 sequence is 14 residues long. In DNA form, the CDR3 reads TGCGCCAGCAGCGATGTGGGGGCCTCCTACGAGCAGTACTTC. Encoded protein: CASSDVGASYEQYF.

This clonotype was seen more than once but under ten times. This chain links TRBV6-1 with TRBJ2-1; possible D gene TRBD1, 5 bases. CDR3 length: 14 amino acids. Germline assignment: CDR1 MNHNS and CDR2 SASEGT. Trimming removed 10 bases from V and 2 bases from J, with 15 bases in between. The CDR3 loop is CATSPRVAYNEQFF. DNA for the CDR3: TGTGCCACCAGCCCCAGGGTTGCCTACAATGAGCAGTTCTTC.

This clonotype was found once. CDR3 protein: CASRPPGSGEVSGANVLTF. CDR3 in DNA: TGTGCCAGCAGGCCGCCGGGGTCAGGGGAGGTCTCTGGGGCCAACGTCCTGACTTTC. The V gene is TRBV27, the J gene TRBJ2-6; D is perhaps TRBD1 or TRBD2 (6 bases each). Trimming took off 6 bases at V and 0 bases at J, with 21 bases between the two ends. Germline assignment: CDR1 MNHEY and CDR2 SMNVEV (reference sequence). The CDR3 length is 19 residues.

This chain uses TRBV6-1 with TRBJ2-3, with D maybe TRBD1 (6 bases). The germline V gene has CDR1 MNHNS and CDR2 SASEGT. The ends were cut back, 2 bases at V and 6 bases at J, with 18 bases in the middle. The CDR3 has 16 amino acids. CDR3 amino acids: CASSEKPDSTPDTQYF. CDR3 sequence (DNA): TGTGCCAGCAGTGAAAAGCCGGACAGCACCCCGGATACGCAGTATTTT.

This clonotype was recorded at least ten times. A read error may produce the germline difference seen at one junction end. The chain links TRBV5-1 to TRBJ2-1; no reliable D call. The CDR3 totals 15 residues. The germline V gene has CDR1 SGHRS and CDR2 YFSETQ. The CDR3 sequence: CASSLTRSSYNEQFF. As DNA, the CDR3 is TGTGCCAGCAGCTTAACGCGGAGCTCCTACAATGAGCAGTTCTTC. Complete variable domain (other parts from reference TRBV5-1 and TRBJ2-1): KAGVTQTPRYLIKTRGQQVTLSCSPISGHRSVSWYQQTPGQGLQFLFEYFSETQRNKGNFPGRFSGRQFSNSRSEMNVSTLELGDSALYLCASSLTRSSYNEQFFGPGTRLTVL.

The genes are TRBV25-1 and TRBJ2-4, with no clear D. There are 15 residues in the CDR3. V was shortened by 1 base and J by 2 bases, with 9 bases between the two germline ends. CDR1 is MGHDK, CDR2 SYGVNS, per germline. Here the CDR3 reads CASSEFQSPKNIQYF. Here the CDR3 DNA reads TGTGCCAGCAGTGAATTCCAATCCCCCAAAAACATTCAGTACTTC.

V is TRBV5-1 and J is TRBJ2-1; TRBD2 agrees at 8 bases. The junction had 10 bases not matched to a gene; V was cut back by 4 bases and J by 4 bases. The germline V gene has CDR1 SGHRS and CDR2 YFSETQ. The CDR3 loop spans 16 amino acids. DNA of the CDR3: TGCGCCAGCAGCGTTTTGACGGGGGGGCTGTACAATGAGCAGTTCTTC. Protein sequence: CASSVLTGGLYNEQFF. The full variable domain, in which reference TRBV5-1 and TRBJ2-1 provide the parts outside the CDR3, is KAGVTQTPRYLIKTRGQQVTLSCSPISGHRSVSWYQQTPGQGLQFLFEYFSETQRNKGNFPGRFSGRQFSNSRSEMNVSTLELGDSALYLCASSVLTGGLYNEQFFGPGTRLTVL.

This clonotype was counted a few times. The gene calls are TRBV29-1 and TRBJ2-5, with a tentative D call TRBD1 (6 bases). CDR1 and CDR2 (germline): SQVTM, ANQGSEA. V was clipped by 2 bases and J by 2 bases, with 6 bases between them. This CDR3 contains 12 residues. CDR3: CSVEQGQETQYF. CDR3 nucleotides: TGCAGCGTTGAACAGGGGCAAGAGACCCAGTACTTC.

This clonotype was detected a few times. V is TRBV6-2 or TRBV6-3 and J is TRBJ2-3, with D perhaps TRBD1 or TRBD2 (5 bases each). CDR1 MNHEY and CDR2 SVGEGT come from the germline V gene. The CDR3 contains 14 residues. Trimming removed 7 bases from V and 6 bases from J, with 17 bases in between. The CDR3 is CASKQGPVMDTQYF. In DNA form, the CDR3 reads TGTGCCAGCAAGCAGGGACCTGTAATGGATACGCAGTATTTT.

There are a few counts of this clonotype. The chain recombines TRBV20-1 with TRBJ2-3; 10 nucleotides line up with TRBD2. CDR1 and CDR2 (germline): DFQATT, SNEGSKA (reference sequence). J lost 0 bases, V lost 2 bases, and 5 bases had no gene match. The CDR3 spans 16 residues. The chain's CDR3 is CSARLAGVTSTDTQYF. In DNA form, the CDR3 reads TGCAGTGCTAGACTAGCGGGGGTAACTAGCACAGATACGCAGTATTTT.

A few counts support this clonotype. V is TRBV15 and J is TRBJ2-3; D remains unclear. Trimming removed 0 bases at V and 10 bases at J, with 14 bases between. Germline V gene lookup returns CDR1 LNHNV and CDR2 YYDKDF (reference sequence). The CDR3 is 14 amino acids. Here the CDR3 DNA reads TGTGCCACCAGCAGAGATACAGCGCCAGAGGCGCAGTATTTT. This codes for CATSRDTAPEAQYF.

V and J are TRBV4-1 and TRBJ2-1, with D unresolved. The germline gives CDR1 MGHRA, CDR2 YSYEKL. The V gene lost 0 bases and the J gene lost 10 bases, with 7 bases spanning the gap. This CDR3 has 12 amino acids. CDR3 coding DNA: TGCGCCAGCAGCCAAGACAGATCGGAGCAGTTCTTC. This codes for CASSQDRSEQFF.

This sequence joins TRBV4-1 and TRBJ1-6; unclear D gene. This CDR3 region has 15 residues. Germline loops: CDR1 MGHRA, CDR2 YSYEKL. The V gene lost 3 bases and the J gene lost 9 bases, with 15 bases spanning the gap. The CDR3 region is CASSHDIVVSSPLHF. In nucleotides, the CDR3 is TGCGCCAGCAGCCATGACATTGTAGTTTCTTCACCCCTCCACTTT.

J is TRBJ2-5 and V is TRBV5-1; D is unclear. The CDR3 has 16 amino acids. Looked up from germline, CDR1 is SGHRS and CDR2 is YFSETQ. The V and J ends lost 0 bases and 1 base respectively, with 13 bases between them. The CDR3 is CASSLEPFNSQETQYF. The CDR3 DNA follows: TGCGCCAGCAGCTTGGAACCGTTTAATAGCCAAGAGACCCAGTACTTC.

The chain combines TRBV12-3 or TRBV12-4 with TRBJ2-4; D ambiguous. This CDR3 comprises 16 residues. V dropped 3 bases and J dropped 1 base, with 13 bases sitting between them. In DNA, the CDR3 is TGTGCCAGCAGTTTGGGTGAAGTTGAGGCCAAAAACATTCAGTACTTC. Protein product: CASSLGEVEAKNIQYF.

This clonotype was seen a few times. The chain combines TRBV25-1 with TRBJ2-6; D is undetermined. CDR3 length: 20 residues. Germline V lookup: CDR1 MGHDK, CDR2 SYGVNS. Trimming pared 0 bases from V and 2 bases from J, leaving 20 bases between. The CDR3 loop reads CASSEYSPAAHGPGANVLTF. DNA of the CDR3: TGTGCCAGCAGTGAATATAGTCCGGCCGCTCATGGACCTGGGGCCAACGTCCTGACTTTC. Drawing the rest from reference TRBV25-1 and TRBJ2-6, the complete variable domain is EADIYQTPRYLVIGTGKKITLECSQTMGHDKMYWYQQDPGMELHLIHYSYGVNSTEKGDLSSESTVSRIRTEHFPLTLESARPSHTSQYLCASSEYSPAAHGPGANVLTFGAGSRLTVL.

A few counts support this clonotype. This rearrangement joins TRBV5-6 to TRBJ1-5, with a tentative D call TRBD1 (6 bases). The CDR3 length is 13 residues. V lost 1 base, J lost 10 bases, and 12 bases lay in between. From germline, CDR1 is SGHDT and CDR2 YYEEEE. The CDR3 DNA reads TGTGCCAGCAGCTTGACAGCCAGGGGACCCCAGCATTTT. It encodes CASSLTARGPQHF.

This rearrangement joins TRBV28 to TRBJ2-7; D is perhaps TRBD1 or TRBD2 (5 bases each). This CDR3 is 16 amino acids long. V lost 5 bases to trimming and J lost 1 base, with 18 bases between them. From germline, CDR1 is MDHEN and CDR2 SYDVKM. Here the CDR3 DNA reads TGTGCCAGCAGTCCCCAGGGAGCCAAGGCGTCCTACGAGCAGTACTTC. As protein: CASSPQGAKASYEQYF.

The chain links TRBV7-9 to TRBJ2-1; the D call may be TRBD1 or TRBD2 (7 bases each). The CDR3 extends over 16 amino acids. The V end lost 5 bases, the J end lost 7 bases, and 21 bases lay between the germline ends. Germline CDR1 is SEHNR and CDR2 is FQNEAQ (reference sequence). CDR3 protein: CASSAHPGGAVNEQFF. The CDR3 nucleotides read TGTGCCAGCAGCGCCCACCCAGGGGGGGCCGTGAATGAGCAGTTCTTC.

This clonotype was detected a few times. J is TRBJ2-1 and V is TRBV20-1, with TRBD2 identical over 8 bases. Trimming took 6 bases from V and 6 from J; bases not matched to a gene: 7. The germline V gene has CDR1 DFQATT and CDR2 SNEGSKA (reference sequence). The CDR3 spans 13 residues. The CDR3 here is CSALLGTSNEQFF. The CDR3 DNA is TGCAGTGCCCTCCTTGGGACTAGCAATGAGCAGTTCTTC.

This chain connects TRBV29-1 to TRBJ1-1; D gene uncertain. The CDR3 runs to 13 residues. Between the trimmed V and J ends, which lost 3 bases and 8 bases, there was a span of 16 bases. Per the germline V gene, CDR1 is SQVTM and CDR2 is ANQGSEA. CDR3 nucleotide sequence: TGCAGCGTTGATAGGGTCCACAACCAAGAAGCTTTCTTT. It is translated as CSVDRVHNQEAFF.

The chain carries TRBV9 and TRBJ2-3; D is perhaps TRBD2 (6 bases). CDR1 is SGDLS, CDR2 YYNGEE, per germline. V lost 0 bases and J 6 bases, leaving 14 bases between the germline ends. This CDR3 region has 15 residues. The CDR3 protein is CASSVEGWRADTQYF. CDR3 sequence (DNA): TGTGCCAGCAGCGTAGAGGGGTGGAGGGCGGATACGCAGTATTTT.

V is TRBV9 and J is TRBJ1-1; D possibly corresponds to TRBD1 (6 bases). The germline gives CDR1 SGDLS, CDR2 YYNGEE. V lost 0 bases and J 1 base, leaving 13 bases between the germline ends. This CDR3 is 16 amino acids long. CDR3 region: CASSVAGGGTNTEAFF. The CDR3 DNA reads as TGTGCCAGCAGCGTAGCCGGGGGCGGGACGAACACTGAAGCTTTCTTT.

The rearrangement joins TRBV5-6 to TRBJ2-5; no clear D gene. The CDR3 runs 13 residues. V lost 0 bases and J 5 bases, leaving 8 bases between the germline ends. Looked up from germline, CDR1 is SGHDT and CDR2 is YYEEEE. The CDR3 sequence is CASSLVNAETQYF. DNA of the CDR3: TGTGCCAGCAGCTTGGTTAACGCGGAGACCCAGTACTTC. The variable domain in full, completed from reference TRBV5-6 and TRBJ2-5, reads DAGVTQSPTHLIKTRGQQVTLRCSPKSGHDTVSWYQQALGQGPQFIFQYYEEEERQRGNFPDRFSGHQFPNYSSELNVNALLLGDSALYLCASSLVNAETQYFGPGTRLLVL.